The clone carrying this T cell receptor beta chain was counted between two and nine times. The data derive from a study of low-dose radiotherapy and immunotherapy resistance in tumors. Along with nivolumab and ipilimumab, donors received aspirin, low-dose cyclophosphamide and low-dose radiotherapy. Priming of first-strand cDNA relied on TRAV- and TRBV-specific primers (covering alpha and beta chains). TCRs underwent about 20 PCR cycles of amplification with a constant-region primer and V-primer adapter. Via MiXCR, TCRdb re-called the reads, giving one row per CDR3 protein. This repertoire shows about 17,000 distinct CDR3 sequences, 70% to 80% found once; its top ten account for 5.5% to 6%. Germline V lookup: CDR1 SGHRS, CDR2 YFSETQ. V was trimmed by 1 base and J by 0 bases, leaving 7 bases between them. The CDR3 is 15 residues long.

The TCR sequence derives from a human donor with advanced metastatic prostate, ovarian, gallbladder or colorectal cancer (not recorded which). This table probably holds off-target reads from a library built for another chain. The chain carries TRBV5-1 and TRBJ2-2; D uncertain. The CDR3 sequence is CASSLFGANTGELFF. The CDR3 DNA reads as TGCGCCAGCAGCTTGTTCGGTGCGAACACCGGGGAGCTGTTTTTT.